A single sample is the source of the 20 T cell receptor beta chains below, sequenced in a study of cytomegalovirus exposure and HLA in healthy donors. The study ran its PCR with 60 Vbeta and 13 Jbeta primers. Clones were read by immunoSEQ multiplex PCR, and TCRdb kept only the in-frame ones, dropping some. The data contain some 150,000 clones, approximately 81% of them seen just once; the ten biggest clones take up roughly 2.7%. Source material: PBMCs. These receptors came from a boy between 2 and 10 years old in good health and CMV-seronegative.

The V and J genes are TRBV27 and TRBJ1-1; weak D call: TRBD1 (6 bases). This CDR3 is 16 amino acids long. The germline V gene encodes CDR1 MNHEY and CDR2 SMNVEV (reference sequence). Trimming cost V 6 bases and J 1 base, with 18 bases left between them. The CDR3 sequence: CASRREGGGRNTEAFF. DNA for the CDR3: TGTGCCAGCAGGCGAGAAGGCGGGGGGCGGAACACTGAAGCTTTCTTT.

This clone was seen once. This chain links TRBV28 with TRBJ1-1, with D perhaps matching TRBD1 (6 bases). Germline CDR1 and CDR2: MDHEN and SYDVKM. This CDR3 spans 14 amino acids. V shed 5 bases and J shed 5 bases, with 15 bases lying between them. The CDR3 loop is CASSITGLRTEAFF. The CDR3 DNA follows: TGTGCCAGCAGTATAACAGGGCTTCGGACTGAAGCTTTCTTT.

This chain links TRBV11-2 with TRBJ1-3, with a tentative D call TRBD1 (5 bases). This CDR3 has 15 residues. CDR1 and CDR2 from the germline V gene are SGHAT and FQNNGV. Trimming stripped 1 base from V and 0 bases from J, with 7 bases between. Here the CDR3 reads CASSLGGASGNTIYF. In nucleotides, the CDR3 is TGTGCCAGCAGCTTAGGTGGGGCCTCTGGAAACACCATATATTTT.

V is TRBV27 and J is TRBJ2-2; no firm D call. There are 14 residues in the CDR3. CDR1 MNHEY and CDR2 SMNVEV come from the germline V gene (reference sequence). The germline V and J ends were trimmed by 0 bases and 1 base, with 3 bases remaining between them. CDR3 sequence: CASSLSVNTGELFF. CDR3 in DNA: TGTGCCAGCAGTTTATCCGTGAACACCGGGGAGCTGTTTTTT.

V and J are TRBV5-5 and TRBJ2-6; D call uncertain. This CDR3 spans 15 amino acids. The germline V gene encodes CDR1 SGHKS and CDR2 YYEKEE (reference sequence). The V end was cut by 0 bases, the J end by 0 bases, with 4 bases between. The DNA for the CDR3 is TGTGCCAGCAGCTTGGCGGGCTCTGGGGCCAACGTCCTGACTTTC. It is translated as CASSLAGSGANVLTF.

This rearrangement joins TRBV14 to TRBJ1-6, with D perhaps matching TRBD1 (6 bases). The germline V gene has CDR1 SGHDN and CDR2 FVKESK. The germline V and J ends were trimmed by 3 bases and 5 bases, with 14 bases remaining between them. This CDR3 contains 16 residues. The CDR3 sequence is CASSHLRDKNNSPLHF. DNA of the CDR3: TGTGCCAGCAGCCACCTCCGGGACAAAAATAATTCACCCCTCCACTTT.

This clone was detected only a few times. J is TRBJ2-2 and V is TRBV6-4; 8 bases agree with TRBD2. The germline CDR1 and CDR2 sequences are MRHNA and SNTAGT. Trimming removed 8 bases from V and 0 bases from J; junction bases left unmatched: 11. The CDR3 spans 17 residues. The CDR3 region has the DNA TGTGCCAGCGCAGGGCTAGCGGGTGCTGCGAACACCGGGGAGCTGTTTTTT. Its translation: CASAGLAGAANTGELFF.

The chain links TRBV14 to TRBJ2-7; D gene uncertain. CDR3 size: 13 residues. CDR1 and CDR2 from the germline V gene are SGHDN and FVKESK. V was trimmed by 1 base and J by 5 bases, leaving 9 bases between them. CDR3: CASSQVSVHEQYF. CDR3 DNA: TGTGCCAGCAGCCAAGTAAGCGTCCACGAGCAGTACTTC.

The chain joins TRBV7-3 to TRBJ2-3; 12 nucleotides align to TRBD2. Germline lookup yields CDR1 SGHTA and CDR2 FQGTGA. This CDR3 spans 15 amino acids. The V and J ends lost 2 bases and 8 bases, in that order; junction bases with no gene match: 5. This CDR3 is CASSLLAGGDGTQYF. The CDR3 DNA sequence: TGTGCCAGCAGCTTACTAGCGGGGGGGGATGGTACGCAGTATTTT.

The chain joins TRBV18 to TRBJ2-2, with D possibly TRBD1 on 6 matching bases. V was shortened by 2 bases and J by 1 base, with 11 bases between the two germline ends. The CDR3 is 16 amino acids. Germline loops: CDR1 KGHSH, CDR2 LQKENI. The CDR3 DNA is TGTGCCAGCTCACCAGCTGGGGGCCTGAACACCGGGGAGCTGTTTTTT. It encodes CASSPAGGLNTGELFF.

V and J are TRBV14 and TRBJ2-7; D ambiguous. In germline, CDR1 is SGHDN, CDR2 FVKESK. The CDR3 spans 13 residues. V was clipped by 3 bases and J by 2 bases, with 8 bases between them. The CDR3 nucleotides read TGTGCCAGCAGCCAGGGCTGGCCCTACGAGCAGTACTTC. This translates into CASSQGWPYEQYF.

V usage is TRBV19 and J usage is TRBJ1-4; 9 positions match TRBD1. V shed 4 bases and J 8 bases; nucleotides not matched to a gene: 5. Germline V CDR1 and CDR2: LNHDA, SQIVND (reference sequence). The CDR3 length is 14 residues. The CDR3 region is CASSTRTGAEKLFF. DNA of the CDR3: TGTGCCAGTAGTACGAGGACAGGGGCCGAAAAACTGTTTTTT.

This clone is a singleton in its sample. The chain carries TRBV6-5 and TRBJ1-1; D remains ambiguous. This CDR3 contains 13 residues. V lost 7 bases and J lost 5, with 14 bases in between. CDR1 and CDR2 (germline): MNHEY, SVGAGI. CDR3 DNA: TGTGCCAGCAATCTTAGGTCGAGGACTGAAGCTTTCTTT. It specifies CASNLRSRTEAFF.

The rearrangement joins TRBV4-3 to TRBJ2-2, with 8 bases lining up with TRBD1. After removal of 3 bases from V and 1 base from J, the junction contained 1 base not matched to a gene. The CDR3 consists of 15 residues. Germline V gene data show CDR1 as LGHNA and CDR2 as YSLEER. The CDR3, as DNA: TGCGCCAGCAGCCAGGGGACAGGGAACACCGGGGAGCTGTTTTTT. Encoded protein: CASSQGTGNTGELFF.

This clone has just a few counts. The chain couples TRBV4-2 to TRBJ2-1, with 7 nucleotides matching TRBD2. This CDR3 has 16 residues. Per germline, CDR1 LGHNA and CDR2 YNFKEQ. J lost 6 bases, V lost 4 bases, and 12 bases had no gene match. As DNA, the CDR3 is TGTGCCAGCAGCCCCCCCCTGGCGGGAGATGTCAATGAGCAGTTCTTC. It codes for CASSPPLAGDVNEQFF.

The gene calls are TRBV4-3 and TRBJ1-1; no firm D call. The germline V gene encodes CDR1 LGHNA and CDR2 YSLEER. The CDR3 totals 12 residues. Trimming stripped 3 bases from V and 2 bases from J, with 4 bases between. CDR3 region: CASSHLNTEAFF. CDR3 sequence (DNA): TGCGCCAGCAGCCATTTAAACACTGAAGCTTTCTTT.

The CDR3 DNA is TGTGCCAGCAGTGGCCGGGACAATGAGCAGTTCTTC. It encodes CASSGRDNEQFF. The chain is built from TRBV25-1 and TRBJ2-1, with D unclear. Trimming took 4 bases from V and 5 from J, leaving 6 bases between them. The CDR3 sequence is 12 residues long. CDR1 and CDR2 (germline): MGHDK, SYGVNS.

The chain joins TRBV11-3 to TRBJ2-5; 9 nucleotides match TRBD1. The CDR3 totals 15 residues. The germline V gene has CDR1 SGHNT and CDR2 YENEEA. V was pared by 7 bases and J by 5 bases, with 11 bases of the junction left unmatched. The CDR3 nucleotides are TGTGCCAGCACCAACGTACAGGGGGCTTGGGAGACCCAGTACTTC. Its protein is CASTNVQGAWETQYF.

J is TRBJ2-3 and V is TRBV4-3, with 9 bases matching TRBD2. The germline CDR1 and CDR2 sequences are LGHNA and YSLEER. The V and J ends lost 1 base and 2 bases, in that order; junction bases with no gene match: 7. The CDR3 runs 17 residues. The CDR3 DNA follows: TGCGCCAGCAGCCAAGGCCCCCTAGCGGGAAACACAGATACGCAGTATTTT. Translated: CASSQGPLAGNTDTQYF.

The V call is TRBV29-1, the J call TRBJ2-1, with TRBD1 matching 7 bases. The length of the CDR3 is 13 residues. The ends lost 4 bases at V and 6 bases at J; junction bases unmatched: 6. The germline gives CDR1 SQVTM, CDR2 ANQGSEA. The CDR3 region has the DNA TGCAGCGTTGGACAGGGTCCCTTCAATGAGCAGTTCTTC. Encoded protein: CSVGQGPFNEQFF.